The present TCR beta chain was sequenced within a study of human T cells and chemical hapten exposure. TCRdb called the RACE reads again in MiXCR, with one record for every CDR3 protein. The sample records 150,000 to 200,000 distinct CDR3 sequences, approximately 20% being singletons. Described time point: patch test 1, 2 weeks after DPC sensitization. Treatment: therapeutic diphenylcyclopropenone sensitization with weekly scalp DPC. The donor pool consisted of alopecia patients aged 18 to 70 years, considered suitable for DPC. Of note for this clonotype: Antigen unknown.

The ends lost 0 bases at V and 8 bases at J; junction bases unmatched: 10. Germline CDR1 is DFQATT and CDR2 is SNEGSKA (reference sequence). The CDR3 has 16 residues. Regarding the study as a whole: Significantly more large CDR3 similarity clusters were formed by expanded TCRs than by controls. DPC sensitization did not alter TCRs above 1 in 1000 frequency. A positive correlation with patch test score was shown by PT1 expanded TCR counts.

This clonotype was sampled from a woman aged 50 to 60 with alopecia areata. Some clones in this sample may be carry-over from other donors' samples. This chain uses TRBV20-1 with TRBJ2-1; 10 bases map to TRBD1. The source was whole blood, collected in connection with sensitization to the hapten diphenylcyclopropenone (DPC). This chain's CDR3 is CSARESGTGDLDEQFF. The CDR3 DNA follows: TGCAGTGCTAGAGAGTCCGGGACAGGGGATCTCGATGAGCAGTTCTTC.